These 6 T cell receptor beta chains came from one sample sequenced in a study of regulatory T cells in long-lasting Graves disease. Arm-PCR of CDR3 regions with iRepertoire HTBI primers generated TCR beta libraries. Each CDR3 protein is one row after TCRdb ran MiXCR on the multiplex PCR reads. The top ten clones hold 7% to 10% of a sample with about 470,000 distinct CDR3 sequences, less than 25% of them seen once. Time point here: persistent/refractory GD, antithyroid drugs over 5 years with positive TRAb. Following extraction of RNA from PBMCs, that RNA was used to make the TCR library. Sequenced here: peripheral blood mononuclear cells (PBMCs), sampled when the disease was refractory, from a patient treated with antithyroid drugs. These receptor sequences come from a female donor with Graves disease.

In this sample, this clonotype turned up a few times. The CDR3 reads CAWSWDRGAEQYF. The DNA of the CDR3 is TGTGCCTGGAGTTGGGACAGGGGGGCCGAGCAGTACTTC. V usage is TRBV30 and J usage is TRBJ2-7; TRBD1 matches at 11 bases. The length of the CDR3 is 13 residues. Per the germline V gene, CDR1 is GTSNPN and CDR2 is SVGIG (reference sequence). V gave up 2 bases and J gave up 6 bases; unmatched junction bases: 3. The full variable domain, in which reference TRBV30 and TRBJ2-7 provide the parts outside the CDR3, is SQTIHQWPATLVQPVGSPLSLECTVEGTSNPNLYWYRQAAGRGLQLLFYSVGIGQISSEVPQNLSASRPQDRQFILSSKKLLLSDSGFYLCAWSWDRGAEQYFGPGTRLTVT.

This chain uses TRBV7-6 with TRBJ2-5; TRBD1 agrees at 8 bases. The length of the CDR3 is 17 residues. The V gene's germline CDR1 is SGHVS and CDR2 FNYEAQ. Losses at the gene ends were 1 base for V and 6 bases for J; bases not matched to a gene: 13. The CDR3 DNA sequence: TGTGCCAGCAGCTTAGGACAGGGGAGAGAGGTTCGGCAGACCCAGTACTTC. Translating gives CASSLGQGREVRQTQYF.

This clonotype has ten or more counts. CDR3 sequence (DNA): TGCAGCGTTGAGTCAGAATCACGGTTCACTGAAGCTTTCTTT. It encodes CSVESESRFTEAFF. V and J are TRBV29-1 and TRBJ1-1; D is uncertain. The V and J ends lost 3 bases and 4 bases respectively, with 15 bases between them. The CDR3 consists of 14 residues. Germline assignment: CDR1 SQVTM and CDR2 ANQGSEA.

This clonotype is a singleton in its sample. The rearrangement uses TRBV18 and TRBJ1-5; 9 bases map to TRBD1. The CDR3 is 15 amino acids. CDR1 is KGHSH, CDR2 LQKENI, per germline. Germline trimming cut 5 bases from V and 5 bases from J; bases unmatched to any gene: 7. The CDR3 DNA is TGTGCCAGCTCAGCACGCCGGACAGGGGATCAGCCCCAGCATTTT. It encodes CASSARRTGDQPQHF.

The sample holds many counts of this clonotype. The V and J genes are TRBV5-4 and TRBJ2-5, with 10 positions matching TRBD2. Looked up from germline, CDR1 is SGHNT and CDR2 is YYREEE (reference sequence). V trimming: 4 bases; J trimming: 5 bases; junction bases outside the gene matches: 8. The CDR3 consists of 15 residues. The CDR3 DNA is TGTGCCAGCAGCCGGACTAGCGGAGCGGGGGAGACCCAGTACTTC. Its translation is CASSRTSGAGETQYF.

At least ten counts were recorded for this clonotype. The CDR3 coding sequence is TGTGCCAGCAGTAAAAGGGTGCTGTCCGGAACTGGGGCCAACGTCCTGACTTTC. Amino acid sequence: CASSKRVLSGTGANVLTF. The V gene is TRBV27, the J gene TRBJ2-6; D remains unclear. Trimming removed 5 bases from V and 2 bases from J, with 19 bases in between. This CDR3 region has 18 residues. Germline CDR1 and CDR2: MNHEY and SMNVEV (reference sequence).